This T cell receptor beta chain was sequenced during a study of blood T cell repertoires in COVID-19. Looking at the study overall: PBMCs, B-cell-depleted T cells, or T cells were the source of the cDNA or gDNA that made up the material.

This CDR3 is 17 amino acids long. Germline-derived CDR1 and CDR2 are SGHTA and FQGNSA. V lost 6 bases, J lost 0 bases, and 7 bases stayed unmatched. In the original analysis: By means of reference gene primer amplification, nucleated cell counts were estimated. The assay was immunoSEQ multiplex PCR, and TCRdb's table has in-frame clones only and misses some. V and J calls plus clone size are reproduced from that table; the DNA served to infer D and trimming. The table has about 150,000 clones, about 83% seen once. This clonotype was obtained from a woman aged 45-65 years with active or convalescent COVID-19. Input material: peripheral blood. The V call is TRBV7-2, the J call TRBJ2-1; TRBD2 agrees at 11 bases. The CDR3 loop reads CASSSGRAGSSYNEQFF. The CDR3 nucleotides are TGTGCCAGCAGTAGCGGGAGGGCCGGAAGCTCCTACAATGAGCAGTTCTTC.